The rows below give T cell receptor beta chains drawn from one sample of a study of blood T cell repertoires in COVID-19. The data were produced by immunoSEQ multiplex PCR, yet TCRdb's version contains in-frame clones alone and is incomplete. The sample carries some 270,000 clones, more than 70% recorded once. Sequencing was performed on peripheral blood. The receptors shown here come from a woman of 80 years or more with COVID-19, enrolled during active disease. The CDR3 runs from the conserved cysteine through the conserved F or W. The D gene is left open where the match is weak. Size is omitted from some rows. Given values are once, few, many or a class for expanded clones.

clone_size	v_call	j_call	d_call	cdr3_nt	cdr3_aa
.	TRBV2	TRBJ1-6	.	TGTGCCAGCGGGTCAGGACAGACCTCCTATAATTCACCCCTCCACTTT	CASGSGQTSYNSPLHF
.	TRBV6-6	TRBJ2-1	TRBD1	TGTGCCAGCACCGCACCCGACAGGGGTGGGAATGAGCAGTTCTTC	CASTAPDRGGNEQFF
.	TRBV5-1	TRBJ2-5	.	TGCGCCAGCAGCTGGAGCAGGGGACAAGAGACCCAGTACTTC	CASSWSRGQETQYF
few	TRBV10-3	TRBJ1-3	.	TGTGCCATCAGCCCTTTAGGGGGGGCGGCTGGAAACACCATATATTTT	CAISPLGGAAGNTIYF
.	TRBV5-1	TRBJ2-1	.	TGCGCCAGCAGCTTGGATCTCTCGTGGCAGTTCTTC	CASSLDLSWQFF
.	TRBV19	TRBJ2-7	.	TGTGCCAGCGCCGGGACACCCTCCTACGAGCAGTACTTC	CASAGTPSYEQYF
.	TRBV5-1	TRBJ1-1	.	TGCGCCAGCAGCTTGAGTTGGGCCACGAACACTGAAGCTTTCTTT	CASSLSWATNTEAFF
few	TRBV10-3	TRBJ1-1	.	TGTGCCATCAGGGGACAACAAGGGGAGGGGAACACTGAAGCTTTCTTT	CAIRGQQGEGNTEAFF
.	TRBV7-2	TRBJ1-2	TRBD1	TGTGCCAGCAGCCAGGTCCGGGACAGAACCTATGGCTACACCTTC	CASSQVRDRTYGYTF
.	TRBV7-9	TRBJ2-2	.	TGTGCCAGCAGCTCTTATGTAGCGGTCGGGGAGCTGTTTTTT	CASSSYVAVGELFF
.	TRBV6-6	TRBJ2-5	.	TGTGCCAGCAGTTTCGGGTTGCGAGAGACCCAGTACTTC	CASSFGLRETQYF
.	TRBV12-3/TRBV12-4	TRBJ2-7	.	TGTGCCAGCAGGTCCGGGACAAAGTACGAGCAGTACTTC	CASRSGTKYEQYF
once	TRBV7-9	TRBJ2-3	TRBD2	TGTGCCAGCAGCACCCAGACTAGCACGCAGTATTTT	CASSTQTSTQYF
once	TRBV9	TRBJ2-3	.	TGTGCCAGTAGTCAGGGTAGTCTGGGAACAGATACGCAGTATTTT	CASSQGSLGTDTQYF
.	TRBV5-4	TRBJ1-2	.	TGTGCCAGCAGCAGAGGGACTGTTAACTATGGCTACACCTTC	CASSRGTVNYGYTF
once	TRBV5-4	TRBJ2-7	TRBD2	TGTGCCAGCAGCCCCGGCGGGGGGCAGGGAAGGAACGAGCAGTACTTC	CASSPGGGQGRNEQYF
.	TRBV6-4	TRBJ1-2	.	TGTGCCAGCAGGGGGGGTCAGAAAGCCCTTTATGGCTACACCTTC	CASRGGQKALYGYTF
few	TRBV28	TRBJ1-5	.	TGTGCCAGCAGTTTCCGGGGACAAATTGTTTCCCAGCCCCAGCATTTT	CASSFRGQIVSQPQHF
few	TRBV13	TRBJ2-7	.	TGTGCCAGCAGCAGATCAGGACAGAGTTCCTACGAGCAGTACTTC	CASSRSGQSSYEQYF
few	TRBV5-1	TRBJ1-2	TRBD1	TGCGCCAGCAGCTTGGAGGGACAGGCATATGGCTACACCTTC	CASSLEGQAYGYTF
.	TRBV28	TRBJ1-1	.	TGTGCCAGCAGCTTTATCCGGGGGAAAGCTTTCTTT	CASSFIRGKAFF
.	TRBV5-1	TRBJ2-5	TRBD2	TGCGCCAGCAGCACGACTAGCGGGTACCTCCTAGAGACCCAGTACTTC	CASSTTSGYLLETQYF
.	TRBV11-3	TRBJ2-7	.	TGTGCCAGCAGCTTAGGTGGAGCCCCCTACGAGCAGTACTTC	CASSLGGAPYEQYF
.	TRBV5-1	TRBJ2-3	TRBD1	TGCGCCAGCAGACGAGAGGACAGGGTAGCAGATACGCAGTATTTT	CASRREDRVADTQYF
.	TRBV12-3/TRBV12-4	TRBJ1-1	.	TGTGCCAGCAGTTCGAGTAACACTGAAGCTTTCTTT	CASSSSNTEAFF
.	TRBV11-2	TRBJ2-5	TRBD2	TGTGCCAGCAGCCCCAGGACTAGCCGCCTCGGGACCCAGTACTTC	CASSPRTSRLGTQYF
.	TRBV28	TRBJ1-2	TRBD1	TGTGCCAGCAGTCCCCTGGACAGGAACGGCTACACCTTC	CASSPLDRNGYTF